This passage covers 17 T cell receptor beta chains from one sample sequenced in a study of T cell changes during pregnancy in multiple sclerosis. Some clones are missing from TCRdb's copy, which holds only in-frame ones; the method was immunoSEQ multiplex PCR. This sample has 79,000 or so clones, with roughly nine tenths found just once. The sample consisted of peripheral blood, taken before pregnancy. These receptors were collected from a female donor with multiple sclerosis, enrolled in a pregnancy study.

The chain uses TRBV2 and TRBJ2-1; the match to TRBD1 covers 9 bases. The V and J ends lost 6 bases and 9 bases, in that order; junction bases with no gene match: 9. Germline assignment: CDR1 SNHLY and CDR2 FYNNEI. The CDR3 spans 14 residues. In DNA form, the CDR3 reads TGTGCCAGCAGCGTCGGACAGGGGTCAATTGAGCAGTTCTTC. Translation gives CASSVGQGSIEQFF.

This sequence joins TRBV6-6 and TRBJ2-6; the match to TRBD1 covers 7 bases. CDR1 is MNHNY, CDR2 SVGAGI, per germline (reference sequence). V lost 6 bases, J lost 0 bases, and 5 bases stayed unmatched. This CDR3 comprises 16 residues. The CDR3 DNA sequence: TGTGCCAGCAGCGAACAGGGGTTCTCTGGGGCCAACGTCCTGACTTTC. This sequence encodes CASSEQGFSGANVLTF.

The chain employs TRBV7-8 and TRBJ2-3; 9 bases are shared with TRBD2. This CDR3 region has 15 residues. Germline V gene lookup returns CDR1 SGHVS and CDR2 FQNEAQ. V shed 5 bases, J shed 2 bases, and the junction held 5 bases outside the gene matches. The CDR3 sequence is CASSPAGGLTDTQYF. DNA of the CDR3: TGTGCCAGCAGCCCCGCGGGGGGGCTCACAGATACGCAGTATTTT.

The gene calls are TRBV6-5 and TRBJ1-5, with 7 bases matching TRBD1. Per germline, CDR1 MNHEY and CDR2 SVGAGI. The length of the CDR3 is 14 residues. Trimming took 5 bases from V and 3 from J; bases not matched to a gene: 4. CDR3 in amino acids: CASSATGVNQPQHF. The CDR3 region has the DNA TGTGCCAGCAGTGCAACAGGGGTCAATCAGCCCCAGCATTTT.

The chain couples TRBV6-6 to TRBJ2-7; D possibly corresponds to TRBD2 (6 bases). The CDR3 totals 16 residues. V was trimmed by 4 bases and J by 6 bases, leaving 22 bases between them. The V gene's germline CDR1 is MNHNY and CDR2 SVGAGI (reference sequence). DNA for the CDR3: TGTGCCAGCAGTTTATTGGACGGACCTCCCGGGGGCGAGCAGTACTTC. This translates into CASSLLDGPPGGEQYF.

The chain employs TRBV11-2 and TRBJ2-7; no clear D gene. The V gene's germline CDR1 is SGHAT and CDR2 FQNNGV. V was pared by 0 bases and J by 2 bases, with 5 bases between. The CDR3 is 13 residues long. CDR3 protein: CASSLDRAYEQYF. The CDR3 coding sequence is TGTGCCAGCAGCTTAGATCGGGCCTACGAGCAGTACTTC.

This chain connects TRBV19 to TRBJ2-2, with D uncertain. The germline V gene has CDR1 LNHDA and CDR2 SQIVND (reference sequence). The CDR3 extends over 13 amino acids. V shed 3 bases and J shed 6 bases, with 8 bases lying between them. CDR3 coding DNA: TGTGCCAGTAGTATTGTGGAGTCCGGGGAGCTGTTTTTT. Its protein is CASSIVESGELFF.

This clone was found once. The gene calls are TRBV7-2 and TRBJ2-7, with D perhaps TRBD2 (5 bases). V shed 0 bases and J shed 2 bases, with 11 bases lying between them. Germline CDR1 is SGHTA and CDR2 is FQGNSA. This CDR3 comprises 15 residues. The CDR3 sequence: CASSLAPRVAYEQYF. In DNA, the CDR3 is TGTGCCAGCAGCTTAGCCCCGCGGGTTGCCTACGAGCAGTACTTC. Supplemented by reference TRBV7-2 and TRBJ2-7, the full variable domain reads GAGVSQSPSNKVTEKGKDVELRCDPISGHTALYWYRQSLGQGLEFLIYFQGNSAPDKSGLPSDRFSAERTGGSVSTLTIQRTQQEDSAVYLCASSLAPRVAYEQYFGPGTRLTVT.

The chain joins TRBV7-8 to TRBJ2-7; D gene uncertain. The CDR3 covers 16 residues. V was shortened by 0 bases and J by 3 bases, with 15 bases between the two germline ends. Germline CDR1 and CDR2: SGHVS and FQNEAQ. The DNA of the CDR3 is TGTGCCAGCAGCTTAGCTGTGGGCCCCGTTCGCTACGAGCAGTACTTC. This translates into CASSLAVGPVRYEQYF.

DNA of the CDR3: TGTGCCAGCAGCATAACCCCCTCAGGACTAGCGGGGGGATCCACAGATACGCAGTATTTT. Translating gives CASSITPSGLAGGSTDTQYF. The V and J genes are TRBV27 and TRBJ2-3, with 14 bases aligning to TRBD2. Trimming removed 6 bases from V and 2 bases from J; junction bases left unmatched: 16. Germline-derived CDR1 and CDR2 are MNHEY and SMNVEV (reference sequence). CDR3 length equals 20 residues.

This clone was seen only a few times. V is TRBV7-8 and J is TRBJ1-1; D gene uncertain. The germline CDR1 and CDR2 sequences are SGHVS and FQNEAQ. V was cut by 1 base and J by 1 base, with 4 bases left in between. CDR3 length: 13 residues. This chain's CDR3 is CASSLGRNTEAFF. As DNA, the CDR3 is TGTGCCAGCAGCTTAGGGAGGAACACTGAAGCTTTCTTT. The full variable domain, in which reference TRBV7-8 and TRBJ1-1 provide the parts outside the CDR3, is GAGVSQSPRYKVAKRGQDVALRCDPISGHVSLFWYQQALGQGPEFLTYFQNEAQLDKSGLPSDRFFAERPEGSVSTLKIQRTQQEDSAVYLCASSLGRNTEAFFGQGTRLTVV.

This sequence joins TRBV19 and TRBJ1-5, with a tentative D call TRBD1 (5 bases). V lost 2 bases, J lost 6 bases, and 14 bases lay in between. The CDR3 length is 15 residues. The germline CDR1 and CDR2 sequences are LNHDA and SQIVND (reference sequence). The CDR3 reads CASSIRGAEGQPQHF. In nucleotides, the CDR3 is TGTGCCAGTAGTATAAGAGGGGCGGAGGGTCAGCCCCAGCATTTT. The entire variable domain, with the rest obtained from reference TRBV19 and TRBJ1-5, is as follows: DGGITQSPKYLFRKEGQNVTLSCEQNLNHDAMYWYRQDPGQGLRLIYYSQIVNDFQKGDIAEGYSVSREKKESFPLTVTSAQKNPTAFYLCASSIRGAEGQPQHFGDGTRLSIL.

The chain uses TRBV9 and TRBJ2-7; 8 nucleotides line up with TRBD2. The CDR3 consists of 15 residues. CDR1 and CDR2 from the germline V gene are SGDLS and YYNGEE. V lost 1 base, J lost 4 bases, and 7 bases stayed unmatched. CDR3: CASSVRTSPWYEQYF. The DNA for the CDR3 is TGTGCCAGCAGCGTACGGACTAGCCCATGGTACGAGCAGTACTTC.

CDR3 nucleotides: TGTGCCATCAGTGATAGGACACAGAACACCGGGGAGCTGTTTTTT. It specifies CAISDRTQNTGELFF. The rearrangement links TRBV10-3 to TRBJ2-2; TRBD1 might be the D (5 bases). Trimming shortened V by 3 bases and J by 1 base, and 9 bases separated the two germline ends. CDR1 is ENHRY, CDR2 SYGVKD, per germline. This CDR3 region has 15 residues.

This clone was seen more than once but under ten times. Written as DNA, the CDR3 is TGTGCCAGCAGTCTTGTCCATACAGGGGCATTATCACCCCTCCACTTT. It translates to CASSLVHTGALSPLHF. The chain is built from TRBV2 and TRBJ1-6, with 7 bases identical to TRBD1. The CDR3 contains 16 residues. Per the germline V gene, CDR1 is SNHLY and CDR2 is FYNNEI. V lost 5 bases, J lost 10 bases, and 14 bases stayed unmatched.

This chain links TRBV25-1 with TRBJ2-1, with 7 bases aligning to TRBD2. This CDR3 has 15 amino acids. Per the germline V gene, CDR1 is MGHDK and CDR2 is SYGVNS. The V segment lost 5 bases and the J segment 0 bases; nucleotides outside the gene matches: 4. In nucleotides, the CDR3 is TGTGCCAGCAGTCCAGCGGGGTCCTCCTACAATGAGCAGTTCTTC. It translates to CASSPAGSSYNEQFF.

The chain joins TRBV29-1 to TRBJ2-7; 7 nucleotides line up with TRBD1. Trimming removed 5 bases from V and 4 bases from J; junction bases left unmatched: 8. The CDR3 totals 13 residues. Germline values: CDR1 SQVTM, CDR2 ANQGSEA. CDR3 residues: CSVTRQGRYEQYF. The CDR3 coding sequence is TGCAGCGTTACCAGACAGGGAAGGTACGAGCAGTACTTC.